The rows below give T cell receptor beta chains drawn from one sample of a study of a mutant IDH1 vaccine in newly diagnosed glioma. These receptors have no identified antigens. Method: immunoSEQ multiplex PCR; TCRdb's copy keeps in-frame clones and lacks some. The table shows roughly 51,000 clones, with 70% to 85% occurring only once. Sequenced here: PBMCs, sampled from a glioma patient whose treatment included an IDH1 peptide vaccine. These receptors came from a woman aged 18-30 years with glioma. Some clones in this sample may be carry-over from other donors' samples. The CDR3 runs from the conserved cysteine through the conserved F or W. The D gene is left open where the match is weak. The size field is filled for only some rows; it gives once, few, many or a size class.

v_call	j_call	clone_size	d_call	cdr3_nt	cdr3_aa
TRBV9	TRBJ2-7	-	TRBD2	TGTGCCAGCGGGGGACTAGCGGCCCGAGAGCAGTACTTC	CASGGLAAREQYF
TRBV6-5	TRBJ1-1	few	-	TGTGCCAGCAGTCCAACTGGGGAGGACACTGAAGCTTTCTTT	CASSPTGEDTEAFF
TRBV5-4	TRBJ2-1	once	TRBD2	TGTGCCAGCAGATTCTCTAGCGGGAGGTTCTACAATGAGCAGTTCTTC	CASRFSSGRFYNEQFF
TRBV2	TRBJ1-5	-	-	TGTGCCAGCAGTGAAGCGCAGGGTTGGTCTCAGCCCCAGCATTTT	CASSEAQGWSQPQHF
TRBV5-4	TRBJ2-5	-	TRBD1	TGTGCCAGCAGCTTGGGAGGGGGCTCTTTGGAGACCCAGTACTTC	CASSLGGGSLETQYF
TRBV11-2	TRBJ2-3	-	-	TGTGCCAGCAGCTTAGATAGGTCAACTCATACGCAGTATTTT	CASSLDRSTHTQYF
TRBV5-1	TRBJ1-1	-	-	TGCGCCAGCAGCTTGGGGGGGATGAACACTGAAGCTTTCTTT	CASSLGGMNTEAFF
TRBV5-1	TRBJ1-1	-	TRBD1	TGCGCCAGCAGCTTGGGTCGGACAGGAGGGAACACTGAAGCTTTCTTT	CASSLGRTGGNTEAFF
TRBV5-1	TRBJ2-5	-	-	TGCGCCAGCAGCTTGTTACAGACGGAGACCCAGTACTTC	CASSLLQTETQYF
TRBV11-1	TRBJ2-7	-	-	TGTGCCAGCAGCCCCGGGCGGGACCTCATGGTTGGGCAGTACTTC	CASSPGRDLMVGQYF
TRBV29-1	TRBJ2-7	-	TRBD1	TGCAGCGTTGAGGGGGACAGCTCCTACGAGCAGTACTTC	CSVEGDSSYEQYF
TRBV6-5	TRBJ1-2	-	-	TGTGCCAGCAGTTACGACAGCTATTTGAACTATGGCTACACCTTC	CASSYDSYLNYGYTF
TRBV29-1	TRBJ2-5	-	TRBD1	TGCAGCGTGGGACAGCAACAAGAGACCCAGTACTTC	CSVGQQQETQYF
TRBV5-4	TRBJ1-4	-	TRBD1	TGTGCCAGCAGCTTAGACAGGGGTCAGGAAAAACTGTTTTTT	CASSLDRGQEKLFF
TRBV7-2	TRBJ2-5	-	-	TGTGCCAGCAGTCCTGCGGGGGCGCGACAAGAGACCCAGTACTTC	CASSPAGARQETQYF
TRBV7-2	TRBJ2-7	-	-	TGTGCCAGCAGCTTAGGGGAGTACGAGCAGTACTTC	CASSLGEYEQYF
TRBV5-1	TRBJ2-1	-	TRBD1	TGCGCCAGCAGCCAGGGACAGGGGGCCCACAATGAGCAGTTCTTC	CASSQGQGAHNEQFF
TRBV2	TRBJ1-3	-	-	TGTGCCAGCAGTGATGCTCAGGCTCCAAACACCATATATTTT	CASSDAQAPNTIYF
TRBV30	TRBJ2-1	-	TRBD1	TGTGCCTGGAGCCCGACAGGGCAAGAGCAGTTCTTC	CAWSPTGQEQFF
TRBV7-6	TRBJ2-7	once	TRBD1	TGTGCCAGCAGCTCGGGACAGGTGCCCTACGAGCAGTACTTC	CASSSGQVPYEQYF
TRBV5-4	TRBJ2-2	-	TRBD1	TGTGCCAGCAGCCTGATGGACAGGGGGCCCGGGGAGCTGTTTTTT	CASSLMDRGPGELFF
TRBV6-5	TRBJ1-1	-	TRBD1	TGTGCCAGCAGTCCGGGGACAGGGGGTTTTACTGAAGCTTTCTTT	CASSPGTGGFTEAFF
TRBV25-1	TRBJ2-1	-	TRBD1	TGTGCCAGCAGCCTGACAGGGGGCGGGAATGAGCAGTTCTTC	CASSLTGGGNEQFF
TRBV7-9	TRBJ2-1	-	TRBD1	TGTGCCAGCAGCTCGAGGACAGGGGGCGCATCCTACAATGAGCAGTTCTTC	CASSSRTGGASYNEQFF
TRBV10-3	TRBJ1-1	-	-	TGTGCCATCAGTGAGCGGGACACGAACACTGAAGCTTTCTTT	CAISERDTNTEAFF
TRBV7-6	TRBJ2-7	-	TRBD2	TGTGCCAGCAGCCCGGGACTAGGTGAGCAGTACTTC	CASSPGLGEQYF
TRBV27	TRBJ1-1	once	-	TGTGCCAGCAGTGATGGAGAAGGCACTGAAGCTTTCTTT	CASSDGEGTEAFF